This record concerns one T cell receptor beta chain sequence. This specimen comes from a study of shared clonotypes between healthy human individuals. With 6 bases removed from V and 7 bases from J, the gap between germline ends came to 9 bases. The CDR3 sequence is 11 residues long. Germline V CDR1 and CDR2: MDHEN, SYDVKM. Sequenced by immunoSEQ multiplex PCR; TCRdb stores in-frame clones only, minus some. The sample has approximately 530,000 clones, roughly 95% seen once. This chain joins TRBV28 and TRBJ1-1; weak D call: TRBD1 (6 bases). Sample: naive CD4+ T cells sorted from blood. The subset is: CD45RA+ positively selected. The clonotype comes from a woman in her 30s in good health. CDR3 amino acids: CASRTTGEAFF. CDR3 in DNA: TGTGCCAGCAGGACGACAGGTGAAGCTTTCTTT.